The clone carrying this TCR beta chain was recorded at least ten times. The data derive from a study of neurological immune-mediated disorders. With 10-nucleotide random UMIs, 5'RACE was used to make the cDNA. From the 5' RACE reads, TCRdb called clonotypes with MiXCR, one entry per CDR3 protein. The data hold tens of thousands of distinct CDR3 sequences, with around 3.5% observed a single time. Trimming took off 5 bases at V and 4 bases at J, with 12 bases between the two ends. The germline gives CDR1 SGHTA, CDR2 FQGNSA. The CDR3 loop spans 14 amino acids. The source is a woman in her twenties or thirties with multiple sclerosis. The genes are TRBV7-2 and TRBJ1-5; D ambiguous. The sample comprised PBMCs. CDR3 region: CASSRYGGNQPQHF. CDR3 nucleotide sequence: TGTGCCAGCAGCCGCTATGGAGGGAATCAGCCCCAGCATTTT.